This TCR beta chain was recorded in a study of cytomegalovirus exposure and HLA in healthy donors. Background on the study: Early released data comprised some 91 million unique TCRs from HLA-typed donors. Broader study findings: Across donors, sequencing depth was assumed by presence/absence analyses to be roughly uniform. Most TCR sequences were seen very rarely across donors, but some public TCRs occurred in many.

With respect to this clone: What it recognizes is unknown.

The PCR contained 60 Vbeta and 13 Jbeta primers. Profiled with immunoSEQ multiplex PCR; TCRdb holds only in-frame clones, not every one. The sample gives around 170,000 clones, roughly 75% of which show up once; 1% is in the top ten. Healthy bone marrow donors made up the donor group. The sequence was obtained from a woman between 50 and 59 years old in good health and CMV-seropositive. The specimen was PBMCs.

The CDR3 nucleotides are TGTGCCAGCAGCTTCGCGGCAGGAGGAGATCAGCCCCAGCATTTT. It is translated as CASSFAAGGDQPQHF. The rearrangement uses TRBV5-5 and TRBJ1-5; D gene uncertain. With 2 bases removed from V and 5 bases from J, the gap between germline ends came to 14 bases. CDR1 SGHKS and CDR2 YYEKEE come from the germline V gene (reference sequence). CDR3 length: 15 amino acids. The full variable domain, completed using reference TRBV5-5 and TRBJ1-5, is DAGVTQSPTHLIKTRGQQVTLRCSPISGHKSVSWYQQVLGQGPQFIFQYYEKEERGRGNFPDRFSARQFPNYSSELNVNALLLGDSALYLCASSFAAGGDQPQHFGDGTRLSIL.